The entry that follows covers one T cell receptor beta chain sequence. Its antigen is as yet unknown. Trimming pared 3 bases from V and 7 bases from J, leaving 22 bases between. The CDR3 extends over 16 amino acids. Germline lookup yields CDR1 SGHTA and CDR2 FQGNSA. This sample was taken from a study of T-cell reconstitution after alpha-beta-depleted transplantation in children. General study results and limits: Recipient T cells and thymic progenitors that survived gave rise to the high TCRbeta diversity observed at day 60 in some patients. Several hundred graft clones that had expanded were reportedly the source of alpha-beta T cells about two months after transplant. T cells produced anew were the main source of T-cell counts and diversity one year after transplant.

The library targeted TCRbeta and was prepared with unique molecular identifiers. In TCRdb, the PCR reads were re-called with MiXCR into one record per CDR3 protein. The sample lists hundreds of thousands of distinct CDR3 sequences, around 16% seen once, with roughly 27% in the top ten. The chain recombines TRBV7-2 with TRBJ2-7; the D gene is possibly TRBD1 (6 bases). The sample in question was PBMCs, mostly from graft donor cells, obtained 360 days after TCRalphabeta/CD19-depleted stem cell transplant. The sequence derives from a boy less than two years old who had a stem cell transplant for Wiskott-Aldrich syndrome, so the T cells may come from the graft donor. CDR3 amino acids: CASSFPQGLGAREQYF. CDR3 nucleotides: TGTGCCAGCAGCTTTCCTCAGGGATTGGGGGCTAGAGAGCAGTACTTC.